These 32 T cell receptor beta chains were all obtained from the same sample, sequenced in a study of shared clonotypes between healthy human individuals. Here immunoSEQ multiplex PCR was the method, and the copy in TCRdb shows in-frame clones only, minus some. The top ten clones hold around 0.13% of a sample with some 2,000,000 clones, 90% to 96% of them seen once. Sequences were obtained from naive CD4+ T cells sorted from blood. Subset of the sample: CD45RA+ positively selected. The receptors were sampled from a man aged 18 to 30 in good health.

The rearrangement uses TRBV7-2 and TRBJ2-7; 7 nucleotides match TRBD2. This CDR3 is built from 14 residues. Germline V gives CDR1 SGHTA, CDR2 FQGNSA. Trimming took 5 bases from V and 3 from J; bases not matched to a gene: 7. DNA of the CDR3: TGTGCCAGCAGCCACGGGGGAGGGCTCTACGAGCAGTACTTC. This translates into CASSHGGGLYEQYF. The variable domain in full, completed from reference TRBV7-2 and TRBJ2-7, reads GAGVSQSPSNKVTEKGKDVELRCDPISGHTALYWYRQSLGQGLEFLIYFQGNSAPDKSGLPSDRFSAERTGGSVSTLTIQRTQQEDSAVYLCASSHGGGLYEQYFGPGTRLTVT.

This sequence joins TRBV28 and TRBJ2-3; D is possibly TRBD1 or TRBD2 (5 bases each). The CDR3 has 12 residues. Trimming cost V 8 bases and J 4 bases, with 10 bases left between them. Germline values: CDR1 MDHEN, CDR2 SYDVKM. The CDR3 region is CASGRGADTQYF. CDR3 DNA: TGTGCCAGCGGACGGGGCGCAGATACGCAGTATTTT.

The chain has TRBV4-2 and TRBJ2-7, with 9 nucleotides matching TRBD2. The junction had 11 bases not matched to a gene; V was cut back by 4 bases and J by 4 bases. CDR1 and CDR2 (germline): LGHNA, YNFKEQ. CDR3 size: 16 residues. The CDR3 protein is CASSLDSGGGAYEQYF. CDR3 nucleotide sequence: TGTGCCAGCAGCCTCGACTCTGGCGGGGGGGCTTACGAGCAGTACTTC.

The CDR3 sequence is CASGRDNYEQYF. The DNA of the CDR3 is TGCGCCAGCGGCAGGGATAACTACGAGCAGTACTTC. V and J are TRBV5-1 and TRBJ2-7; tentative D call: TRBD1 (5 bases). V lost 7 bases and J 3 bases, leaving 11 bases between the germline ends. Germline V gene lookup returns CDR1 SGHRS and CDR2 YFSETQ. The CDR3 contains 12 residues.

The chain employs TRBV20-1 and TRBJ2-4; D is unresolved. Germline V gene sequence: CDR1 DFQATT, CDR2 SNEGSKA (reference sequence). The CDR3 has 10 residues. V was clipped by 3 bases and J by 9 bases, with 6 bases between them. DNA of the CDR3: TGCAGTGCTAGTATCACCATTCAGTACTTC. Translating it yields CSASITIQYF.

This clone has just one count. The chain links TRBV4-1 to TRBJ1-1; D call uncertain. Germline CDR1 reads MGHRA; CDR2 reads YSYEKL. The CDR3 contains 13 residues. The V end lost 4 bases, the J end lost 0 bases, and 6 bases lay between the germline ends. The CDR3 is CASSPTVNTEAFF. The CDR3 DNA is TGCGCCAGCAGCCCGACGGTGAACACTGAAGCTTTCTTT.

The chain employs TRBV5-1 and TRBJ1-4; D remains ambiguous. The CDR3 totals 15 residues. CDR1 is SGHRS, CDR2 YFSETQ, per germline. V was shortened by 2 bases and J by 5 bases, with 13 bases between the two germline ends. CDR3 in amino acids: CASSFSPGPNEKLFF. Written as DNA, the CDR3 is TGCGCCAGCAGCTTTTCTCCGGGCCCCAATGAAAAACTGTTTTTT.

This clone occurred once. This sequence joins TRBV5-1 and TRBJ2-5, with D perhaps matching TRBD2 (6 bases). The V end lost 5 bases, the J end lost 2 bases, and 13 bases lay between the germline ends. Per germline, CDR1 SGHRS and CDR2 YFSETQ. This CDR3 comprises 14 residues. The chain's CDR3 is CASRLAGAQETQYF. In DNA, the CDR3 is TGCGCCAGCAGACTAGCCGGGGCTCAAGAGACCCAGTACTTC.

About this clone itself: Other DNA sequences from this sample encode an identical CDR3 as well. The CDR3: CAWSEGGYGYTF. The CDR3 nucleotides read TGTGCCTGGAGTGAAGGGGGTTATGGCTACACCTTC. This chain connects TRBV30 to TRBJ1-2, with D tentatively TRBD1 (6 bases). V was clipped by 1 base and J by 5 bases, with 8 bases between them. The CDR3 consists of 12 residues. Germline-derived CDR1 and CDR2 are GTSNPN and SVGIG (reference sequence).

This clone was counted once. The chain employs TRBV5-1 and TRBJ1-3; D is unclear. Germline values: CDR1 SGHRS, CDR2 YFSETQ. Trimming removed 1 base at V and 0 bases at J, with 11 bases between. The CDR3 loop spans 16 amino acids. CDR3 in amino acids: CASSLLGETSGNTIYF. For the CDR3, the DNA is TGCGCCAGCAGCTTGTTGGGTGAGACCTCTGGAAACACCATATATTTT.

The CDR3 DNA reads TGTGCCAGCAGCTTAGGAAGGGTGGCAGGGGGGAACGAGCAGTACTTC. Encoded protein: CASSLGRVAGGNEQYF. The rearrangement links TRBV11-2 to TRBJ2-7; D may be TRBD1 (7 bases). Germline lookup yields CDR1 SGHAT and CDR2 FQNNGV. CDR3 length: 16 amino acids. Trimming removed 1 base from V and 5 bases from J, with 18 bases in between.

This chain joins TRBV29-1 and TRBJ1-2; perhaps TRBD1 as D (6 bases). Trimming cost V 4 bases and J 4 bases, with 25 bases left between them. Germline assignment: CDR1 SQVTM and CDR2 ANQGSEA. The CDR3 length is 17 residues. The CDR3 DNA reads as TGCAGCGTTGCCGCCCTCGGAACCGGACAACAGGGCTATGGCTACACCTTC. Its translation is CSVAALGTGQQGYGYTF.

The chain uses TRBV10-3 and TRBJ2-3, with 9 bases fitting TRBD2. Germline V gene lookup returns CDR1 ENHRY and CDR2 SYGVKD. With V trimmed by 7 bases and J by 4 bases, 6 bases remained unmatched. The CDR3 runs to 14 residues. DNA for the CDR3: TGTGCCATCATGGCGGGAGGGGGGCCAGATACGCAGTATTTT. As protein: CAIMAGGGPDTQYF.

This clone was counted a single time. The V gene is TRBV18, the J gene TRBJ2-7; D possibly uses TRBD1 or TRBD2 (5 bases each). CDR3 size: 15 residues. Germline-derived CDR1 and CDR2 are KGHSH and LQKENI. Trimming removed 4 bases from V and 5 bases from J, with 18 bases in between. The CDR3 here is CASSQRGGWVDEQYF. The CDR3 nucleotides read TGTGCCAGCTCACAACGTGGGGGATGGGTGGACGAGCAGTACTTC.

The J gene is TRBJ2-2, the V gene TRBV5-1; the D gene is possibly TRBD2 (5 bases). Trimming stripped 4 bases from V and 5 bases from J, with 15 bases between. Germline V gene sequence: CDR1 SGHRS, CDR2 YFSETQ. The CDR3 extends over 15 amino acids. The CDR3 coding sequence is TGCGCCAGCAGCCTTTCGAGGGCAGAGACCGGGGAGCTGTTTTTT. Translation: CASSLSRAETGELFF. The full variable domain, its missing parts supplied by reference TRBV5-1 and TRBJ2-2, is KAGVTQTPRYLIKTRGQQVTLSCSPISGHRSVSWYQQTPGQGLQFLFEYFSETQRNKGNFPGRFSGRQFSNSRSEMNVSTLELGDSALYLCASSLSRAETGELFFGEGSRLTVL.

The rearrangement links TRBV5-4 to TRBJ2-7; D perhaps matches TRBD1 (6 bases). The V end was cut by 0 bases, the J end by 2 bases, with 12 bases between. Germline loops: CDR1 SGHNT, CDR2 YYREEE (reference sequence). The CDR3 has 15 amino acids. The CDR3 region is CASSLGTVQTYEQYF. The CDR3 region has the DNA TGTGCCAGCAGCTTGGGGACAGTACAAACCTACGAGCAGTACTTC.

This chain uses TRBV30 with TRBJ2-7; D not certain. Trimming removed 2 bases at V and 5 bases at J, with 7 bases between. CDR1 and CDR2 (germline): GTSNPN, SVGIG (reference sequence). The CDR3 runs 11 residues. The CDR3, as DNA: TGTGCCTGGAGTTACTCGAACGAGCAGTACTTC. It encodes CAWSYSNEQYF. Full variable domain (remainder filled in from reference TRBV30 and TRBJ2-7): SQTIHQWPATLVQPVGSPLSLECTVEGTSNPNLYWYRQAAGRGLQLLFYSVGIGQISSEVPQNLSASRPQDRQFILSSKKLLLSDSGFYLCAWSYSNEQYFGPGTRLTVT.

The rearrangement joins TRBV10-3 to TRBJ1-2; weak D call: TRBD1 (6 bases). The V gene lost 7 bases and the J gene lost 3 bases, with 12 bases spanning the gap. The CDR3 covers 13 residues. Germline loops: CDR1 ENHRY, CDR2 SYGVKD. This CDR3 is CAITSGVDYGYTF. Here the CDR3 DNA reads TGTGCCATCACCTCAGGGGTGGACTATGGCTACACCTTC.

The genes are TRBV6-4 and TRBJ2-7; D uncertain. CDR3 size: 11 residues. From germline, CDR1 is MRHNA and CDR2 SNTAGT. The V end lost 10 bases, the J end lost 2 bases, and 9 bases lay between the germline ends. Here the CDR3 reads CATRCPYEQYF. In DNA, the CDR3 is TGTGCCACCCGGTGTCCCTACGAGCAGTACTTC.

A word on this clone: This same CDR3 is encoded by further DNA sequences in the sample. This chain connects TRBV2 to TRBJ1-4; D call uncertain. The germline V and J ends were trimmed by 5 bases and 3 bases, with 7 bases remaining between them. CDR1 is SNHLY, CDR2 FYNNEI, per germline. This CDR3 contains 13 residues. The CDR3 sequence: CASSTRPNEKLFF. Here the CDR3 DNA reads TGTGCCAGCAGTACTCGACCTAATGAAAAACTGTTTTTT. Filled out from reference TRBV2 and TRBJ1-4, the complete variable domain reads EPEVTQTPSHQVTQMGQEVILRCVPISNHLYFYWYRQILGQKVEFLVSFYNNEISEKSEIFDDQFSVERPDGSNFTLKIRSTKLEDSAMYFCASSTRPNEKLFFGSGTQLSVL.

Comment on this clone: The sample carries other DNA sequences with the same CDR3. The chain is built from TRBV5-1 and TRBJ2-2; 9 nucleotides agree with TRBD1. V lost 3 bases, J lost 4 bases, and 1 base stayed unmatched. CDR1 and CDR2 from the germline V gene are SGHRS and YFSETQ. The CDR3 has 14 amino acids. Written as DNA, the CDR3 is TGCGCCAGCAGCTCGGGACAGGGCACCGGGGAGCTGTTTTTT. Its protein is CASSSGQGTGELFF.

The chain uses TRBV6-5 and TRBJ2-7; a possible D gene is TRBD2 (6 bases). The CDR3 spans 13 residues. Looked up from germline, CDR1 is MNHEY and CDR2 is SVGAGI. V was shortened by 4 bases and J by 0 bases, with 7 bases between the two germline ends. The CDR3 reads CASSSTSSYEQYF. The CDR3 nucleotides are TGTGCCAGCAGTTCGACTAGCTCCTACGAGCAGTACTTC.

The chain joins TRBV5-4 to TRBJ1-4; possible D gene TRBD1, 5 bases. CDR3 length: 14 amino acids. Per germline, CDR1 SGHNT and CDR2 YYREEE (reference sequence). Deletions cut 3 bases from V and 5 bases from J, with 11 bases between. The DNA for the CDR3 is TGTGCCAGCAGCTACCGGGACCTGAATGAAAAACTGTTTTTT. Amino acid sequence: CASSYRDLNEKLFF.

The CDR3 loop reads CASSIWGFGELFF. The DNA of the CDR3 is TGTGCCAGTAGTATATGGGGATTCGGGGAGCTGTTTTTT. The chain couples TRBV19 to TRBJ2-2; D is unclear. This CDR3 comprises 13 residues. CDR1 and CDR2 from the germline V gene are LNHDA and SQIVND (reference sequence). Trimming removed 2 bases at V and 7 bases at J, with 8 bases between.

The genes are TRBV10-1 and TRBJ2-1; 9 nucleotides match TRBD2. Germline CDR1 and CDR2: WNHNN and SYGVQD (reference sequence). The trim removed 6 bases at V and 9 bases at J, leaving 15 bases unmatched. The CDR3 consists of 16 residues. This chain's CDR3 is CASSPGFGGRAVEQFF. The CDR3 region has the DNA TGCGCCAGCAGCCCAGGCTTCGGCGGGAGGGCCGTTGAGCAGTTCTTC.

The chain joins TRBV5-6 to TRBJ2-3, with 8 bases aligning to TRBD2. This CDR3 is built from 16 residues. Germline lookup yields CDR1 SGHDT and CDR2 YYEEEE. Trimming took 0 bases from V and 0 from J; bases not matched to a gene: 3. CDR3 DNA: TGTGCCAGCAGCTTGGGCCCTAGCGGGAGCACAGATACGCAGTATTTT. Its translation: CASSLGPSGSTDTQYF.

This clone was seen a handful of times. Other DNA sequences in the sample encode the same CDR3. This chain connects TRBV18 to TRBJ1-5, with TRBD1 matching 11 bases. V lost 5 bases to trimming and J lost 1 base; unmatched junction nucleotides: 1. Germline V gene sequence: CDR1 KGHSH, CDR2 LQKENI. The CDR3 sequence is 15 residues long. The CDR3 nucleotides read TGTGCCAGCTCAGGACAGGGGGCAAGCAATCAGCCCCAGCATTTT. Protein sequence: CASSGQGASNQPQHF.

The genes are TRBV5-6 and TRBJ2-5, with 7 bases that match TRBD1. Germline values: CDR1 SGHDT, CDR2 YYEEEE. This CDR3 region has 16 residues. V lost 4 bases to trimming and J lost 4 bases; unmatched junction nucleotides: 13. The chain's CDR3 is CASSPGTDNRGETQYF. CDR3 coding DNA: TGTGCCAGCAGCCCCGGGACAGACAACCGCGGAGAGACCCAGTACTTC.

CDR3 coding DNA: TGTGCCAGCAGCTTAAAAAACAGGGACTTTCCTGTCTATTACACCTTC. Amino acid sequence: CASSLKNRDFPVYYTF. The V call is TRBV11-3, the J call TRBJ1-2, with D possibly TRBD1 on 6 matching bases. Trimming took 2 bases from V and 11 from J, leaving 24 bases between them. Germline V gene sequence: CDR1 SGHNT, CDR2 YENEEA. The CDR3 is 16 amino acids.

The gene calls are TRBV2 and TRBJ2-2; perhaps TRBD2 as D (5 bases). Germline V lookup: CDR1 SNHLY, CDR2 FYNNEI. The CDR3 is 13 residues long. V lost 6 bases and J lost 7, with 12 bases in between. CDR3 sequence reads: CASSPRVRGELFF. The CDR3 nucleotides are TGTGCCAGCAGCCCGCGGGTACGCGGGGAGCTGTTTTTT.

The J gene is TRBJ2-1, the V gene TRBV13, with D tentatively TRBD1 (6 bases). Trimming cost V 0 bases and J 0 bases, with 15 bases left between them. The CDR3 totals 18 residues. Germline CDR1 reads PRHDT; CDR2 reads FYEKMQ (reference sequence). This CDR3 reads CASSLGRGHLSSYNEQFF. The CDR3 DNA reads as TGTGCCAGCAGCTTAGGTCGGGGACACCTGAGCTCCTACAATGAGCAGTTCTTC. The full variable domain, in which reference TRBV13 and TRBJ2-1 provide the parts outside the CDR3, is AAGVIQSPRHLIKEKRETATLKCYPIPRHDTVYWYQQGPGQDPQFLISFYEKMQSDKGSIPDRFSAQQFSDYHSELNMSSLELGDSALYFCASSLGRGHLSSYNEQFFGPGTRLTVL.

V is TRBV30 and J is TRBJ1-5; 10 bases map to TRBD1. The trim removed 1 base at V and 9 bases at J, leaving 9 bases unmatched. The CDR3 extends over 15 amino acids. Looked up from germline, CDR1 is GTSNPN and CDR2 is SVGIG (reference sequence). The CDR3 coding sequence is TGTGCCTGGAGTGGTCCGGGACAGGGGTATACGCCCCAGCATTTT. Translating it yields CAWSGPGQGYTPQHF.